This T cell receptor beta chain is from a study of blood T cell repertoires in COVID-19. Study-level information: Donors in the United States, Italy and Spain gave samples during acute or convalescent COVID-19. In each case, the material was cDNA or gDNA derived from T cells, B-cell-depleted T cells, or PBMCs.

The V and J ends lost 4 bases and 2 bases respectively, with 5 bases between them. CDR1 LGHDT and CDR2 YNNKEL come from the germline V gene (reference sequence). The CDR3 runs 12 residues. The table lists this clone with a count of one. In the study's own analysis: Reference gene primer amplification gave nucleated cell count estimates. Method: immunoSEQ multiplex PCR; TCRdb's copy keeps in-frame clones and lacks some. V, J and clone size derive from that table, while D and trimming were established from the DNA sequence. The sample has approximately 150,000 clones; 80% to 90% are singletons. The receptor comes from an elderly woman with acute or convalescent COVID-19. The rearrangement joins TRBV3-1 (or the pseudogene TRBV3-2) to TRBJ2-5; D is undetermined. Specimen: peripheral blood. The CDR3 nucleotides are TGTGCCAGCAGCCCGCGACAAGAGACCCAGTACTTC. Encoded protein: CASSPRQETQYF.